These T cell receptor beta chains were read from a single sample in a study of cytomegalovirus exposure and HLA in healthy donors. Sequenced by immunoSEQ multiplex PCR; TCRdb stores in-frame clones only, minus some. In the table there are around 150,000 clones, over 75% of which are singletons. The specimen was PBMCs. The receptors stem from a man aged 45-60 years in good health and CMV-seronegative. The CDR3 runs from the conserved cysteine through the conserved F or W. D genes are given only for firm matches. Where a row states a size, it is once, few, many or the class of an expanded clone; other rows omit it.

d_gene,len,v_gene,abundance,j_gene,CDR3aa,CDR3nt
TRBD1,14,TRBV6-5,.,TRBJ1-2,CASFNPGQGYGYTF,TGTGCCAGCTTCAACCCGGGACAGGGGTATGGCTACACCTTC
TRBD2,15,TRBV6-1,few,TRBJ2-1,CASSDLAGPLNEQFF,TGTGCCAGCAGTGATCTAGCGGGGCCCCTCAATGAGCAGTTCTTC
.,16,TRBV19,once,TRBJ2-5,CASSMGSVSKGETQYF,TGTGCCAGTAGTATGGGGAGCGTGAGTAAAGGAGAGACCCAGTACTTC
.,14,TRBV9,.,TRBJ1-2,CASSVYGATYGYTF,TGTGCCAGCAGCGTTTATGGGGCGACCTATGGCTACACCTTC
TRBD1,17,TRBV5-1,.,TRBJ1-1,CASSFAVSGQGFTEAFF,TGCGCCAGCAGCTTTGCAGTTTCGGGACAGGGGTTCACTGAAGCTTTCTTT
TRBD2,16,TRBV7-8,.,TRBJ2-7,CASSPSGAGSPYEQYF,TGTGCCAGCAGCCCAAGCGGAGCGGGGTCCCCCTACGAGCAGTACTTC
TRBD1,14,TRBV6-5,.,TRBJ1-6,CASSYRDRVSPLHF,TGTGCCAGCAGTTATCGAGACAGGGTCTCACCCCTCCACTTT
.,14,TRBV27,.,TRBJ1-4,CASSFSGLREKLFF,TGTGCCAGCAGTTTCAGTGGCTTGAGGGAAAAACTGTTTTTT
.,12,TRBV5-1,.,TRBJ2-2,CASRLLTGELFF,TGCGCCAGCAGACTACTCACCGGGGAGCTGTTTTTT
.,14,TRBV5-6,once,TRBJ1-6,CASSSRGYNSPLHF,TGTGCCAGCAGCTCCCGGGGTTATAATTCACCCCTCCACTTT
TRBD1,15,TRBV7-9,.,TRBJ1-2,CASSPDGQGVYGYTF,TGTGCCAGCAGCCCCGATGGACAGGGCGTCTATGGCTACACCTTC
TRBD1,15,TRBV6-4,.,TRBJ1-1,CASSDSTGANTEAFF,TGTGCCAGCAGTGACTCGACAGGGGCGAACACTGAAGCTTTCTTT
.,13,TRBV2,.,TRBJ2-7,CASSETVSYEQYF,TGTGCCAGCAGTGAGACAGTCTCCTACGAGCAGTACTTC
.,14,TRBV4-1,.,TRBJ1-2,CASSQETGNYGYTF,TGCGCCAGCAGCCAAGAAACAGGGAACTATGGCTACACCTTC
.,14,TRBV6-5,.,TRBJ2-2,CASIREGGTGELFF,TGTGCCAGCATAAGGGAGGGGGGGACCGGGGAGCTGTTTTTT
TRBD2,15,TRBV30,.,TRBJ2-3,CAWSLLGGGTDTQYF,TGTGCCTGGAGTCTCCTCGGGGGGGGTACAGATACGCAGTATTTT
TRBD1,16,TRBV7-2,.,TRBJ2-5,CASSGMWAGGDVTQYF,TGTGCCAGCAGCGGGATGTGGGCAGGGGGCGACGTGACCCAGTACTTC
.,12,TRBV18,.,TRBJ2-1,CASSPGGNEQFF,TGTGCCAGCTCCCCCGGAGGGAATGAGCAGTTCTTC
.,15,TRBV7-2,.,TRBJ1-5,CASSLEGTQNRPQHF,TGTGCCAGCAGCTTAGAGGGGACACAGAATCGGCCCCAGCATTTT
TRBD1,13,TRBV12-5,.,TRBJ2-7,CASASRQGAEQYF,TGTGCTAGTGCCTCTAGGCAGGGGGCCGAGCAGTACTTC
.,15,TRBV6-6,.,TRBJ2-1,CASSWRDGSYNEQFF,TGTGCCAGCAGTTGGCGGGATGGCTCCTACAATGAGCAGTTCTTC
TRBD1,14,TRBV5-1,.,TRBJ2-3,CASSFDRARDTQYF,TGCGCCAGCAGCTTCGACAGGGCGCGAGATACGCAGTATTTT
TRBD1,10,TRBV19,.,TRBJ1-2,CARTGVGYTF,TGTGCCAGAACAGGGGTTGGCTACACCTTC
TRBD2,16,TRBV4-2,.,TRBJ2-7,CASSQEMTSGHYEQYF,TGTGCCAGCAGCCAAGAGATGACTAGCGGTCACTACGAGCAGTACTTC
.,14,TRBV29-1,.,TRBJ2-5,CSVDRAGNQETQYF,TGCAGCGTTGACCGGGCAGGGAACCAAGAGACCCAGTACTTC
.,16,TRBV7-9,.,TRBJ2-2,CASSRQAGGSTGELFF,TGTGCCAGCAGCCGGCAGGCAGGGGGGTCCACCGGGGAGCTGTTTTTT
TRBD2,15,TRBV10-3,.,TRBJ2-5,CAISDLTSDRETQYF,TGTGCCATCAGTGACCTGACTAGCGACAGGGAGACCCAGTACTTC
.,14,TRBV19,few,TRBJ2-3,CASTNRDGTDTQYF,TGTGCCAGTACTAACAGGGACGGCACAGATACGCAGTATTTT
.,15,TRBV7-8,.,TRBJ2-7,CASSLGGGRSYEQYF,TGTGCCAGCAGCTTAGGAGGTGGCAGATCCTACGAGCAGTACTTC
.,16,TRBV13,.,TRBJ2-2,CASSRQNSANTGELFF,TGTGCCAGCAGCCGCCAAAATAGCGCGAACACCGGGGAGCTGTTTTTT
.,14,TRBV5-1,.,TRBJ1-5,CASSLGGANRPQHF,TGCGCCAGCAGCTTGGGTGGGGCTAATCGGCCCCAGCATTTT
.,15,TRBV25-1,.,TRBJ2-7,CGSSEIGSGSYEQYF,TGTGGCAGCAGTGAAATAGGGTCAGGGTCCTACGAGCAGTACTTC
TRBD1,13,TRBV2,.,TRBJ2-7,CASKNDRAYEQYF,TGTGCCAGCAAAAACGACAGGGCCTACGAGCAGTACTTC
.,17,TRBV9,.,TRBJ2-7,CASSVGGGWRDNYEQYF,TGTGCCAGCAGCGTAGGTGGGGGTTGGAGGGATAACTACGAGCAGTACTTC
.,14,TRBV7-3,once,TRBJ1-1,CASSPRTGGTEAFF,TGTGCCAGCAGCCCCCGCACTGGGGGGACTGAAGCTTTCTTT
TRBD1,16,TRBV6-5,.,TRBJ1-2,CASSYRRTGGGYGYTF,TGTGCCAGCAGTTACCGACGGACAGGGGGCGGCTATGGCTACACCTTC
TRBD2,18,TRBV7-9,few,TRBJ2-3,CASSRTSGGWISTDTQYF,TGTGCCAGCAGCCGGACTAGCGGGGGGTGGATTAGCACAGATACGCAGTATTTT
.,17,TRBV28,.,TRBJ2-7,CASSLIAVSLSSYEQYF,TGTGCCAGCAGTTTGATCGCGGTTAGCCTATCCTCCTACGAGCAGTACTTC
.,14,TRBV5-4,.,TRBJ1-2,CASSLVGGNYGYTF,TGTGCCAGCAGCTTGGTCGGCGGGAACTATGGCTACACCTTC
TRBD1,13,TRBV29-1,.,TRBJ1-3,CSVGDREGNTIYF,TGCAGCGTTGGGGACAGGGAAGGAAACACCATATATTTT
.,13,TRBV5-6,.,TRBJ1-2,CASSAQGEEGYTF,TGTGCCAGCAGCGCCCAAGGGGAAGAAGGCTACACCTTC
TRBD1,13,TRBV15,once,TRBJ1-1,CATRQGHFAEAFF,TGTGCCACTCGACAGGGGCACTTCGCTGAAGCTTTCTTT